The source of this TCR beta chain is a study of cytomegalovirus exposure and HLA in healthy donors. Across the whole study: Early on, a data release was issued that held roughly 84 million unique TCRs from HLA-typed donors.

It was with 60 Vbeta and 13 Jbeta primers that the PCR ran. Clones were sequenced by immunoSEQ multiplex PCR, and TCRdb holds only the in-frame ones, with some missing. The sample lists some 150,000 clones, 60% to 80% seen once, with 6% to 7% in the top ten. J was trimmed by 6 bases and V by 0 bases; bases with no gene match: 3. This CDR3 comprises 15 residues. CDR1 and CDR2 from the germline V gene are SGHDT and YYEEEE. The chain combines TRBV5-6 with TRBJ2-2; 9 bases line up with TRBD1. The sequence was collected from a middle-aged man in good health and CMV-seropositive. The material sequenced was PBMCs. CDR3 nucleotide sequence: TGTGCCAGCAGCTTGGGGGACAGGGAAGCCGGGGAGCTGTTTTTT. Amino acids: CASSLGDREAGELFF.